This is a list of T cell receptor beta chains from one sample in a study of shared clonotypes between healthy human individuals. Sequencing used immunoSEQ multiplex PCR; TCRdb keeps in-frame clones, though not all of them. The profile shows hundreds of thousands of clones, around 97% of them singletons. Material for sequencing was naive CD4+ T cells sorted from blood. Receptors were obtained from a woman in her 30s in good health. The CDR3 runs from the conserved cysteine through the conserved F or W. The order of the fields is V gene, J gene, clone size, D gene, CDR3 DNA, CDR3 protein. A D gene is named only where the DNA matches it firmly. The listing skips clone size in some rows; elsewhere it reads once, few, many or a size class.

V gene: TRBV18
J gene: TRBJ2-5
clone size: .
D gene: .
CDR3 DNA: TGTGCCAGCTCTTTTAAGGACGAGGGCGAGACCCAGTACTTC
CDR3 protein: CASSFKDEGETQYF

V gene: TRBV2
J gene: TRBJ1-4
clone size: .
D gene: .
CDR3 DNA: TGTGCCAGCAAGGGGCGACAGGAGAATGAAAAACTGTTTTTT
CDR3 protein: CASKGRQENEKLFF

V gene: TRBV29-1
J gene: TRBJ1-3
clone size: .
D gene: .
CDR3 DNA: TGCAGCGTTGAAGATTATAGGAGCTCTGGAAACACCATATATTTT
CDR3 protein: CSVEDYRSSGNTIYF

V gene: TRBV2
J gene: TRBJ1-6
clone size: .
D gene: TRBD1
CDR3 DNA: TGTGCCAGCACCGCCGACAGGGGGCGATCACCCCTCCACTTT
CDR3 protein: CASTADRGRSPLHF

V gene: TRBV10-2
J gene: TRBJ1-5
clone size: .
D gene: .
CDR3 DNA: TGCGCCAGCAGTGAGAGTCGGGGGACTCAGCCCCAGCATTTT
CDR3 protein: CASSESRGTQPQHF

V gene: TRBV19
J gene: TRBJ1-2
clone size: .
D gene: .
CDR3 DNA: TGTGCCAGTAGTATTATCCAGGCTAACGGCTACACCTTC
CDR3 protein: CASSIIQANGYTF

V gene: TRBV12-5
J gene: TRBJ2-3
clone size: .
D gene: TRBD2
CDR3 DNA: TGTGCTAGTGGTTTGGTTGGTAGCGGGGAGCTACCCGATCAAAATACGCAGTATTTT
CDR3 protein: CASGLVGSGELPDQNTQYF

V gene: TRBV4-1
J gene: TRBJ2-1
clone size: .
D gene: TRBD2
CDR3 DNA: TGCGCCAGCAGCCAAGGACTAGCGGGAGGGCCCCTCAATGAGCAGTTCTTC
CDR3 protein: CASSQGLAGGPLNEQFF

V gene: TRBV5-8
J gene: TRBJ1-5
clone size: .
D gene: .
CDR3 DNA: TGTGCCAGCAGCTTGGCCGATCAGCCCCAGCATTTT
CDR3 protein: CASSLADQPQHF

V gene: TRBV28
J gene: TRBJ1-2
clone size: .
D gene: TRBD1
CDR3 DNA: TGTGCCAGCAGTTTACTCCAGGGGGTTGGCTACACCTTC
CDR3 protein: CASSLLQGVGYTF

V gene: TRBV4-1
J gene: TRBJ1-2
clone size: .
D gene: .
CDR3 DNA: TGCGCCAGCAGCCAAGGCAAGGGCGCGGGGTTCTATGGCTACACCTTC
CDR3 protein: CASSQGKGAGFYGYTF

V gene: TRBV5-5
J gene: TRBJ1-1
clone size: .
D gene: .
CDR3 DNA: TGTGCCAGCAGCTTGGCTCGTCCAGGGTTCTACACTGAAGCTTTCTTT
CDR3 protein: CASSLARPGFYTEAFF

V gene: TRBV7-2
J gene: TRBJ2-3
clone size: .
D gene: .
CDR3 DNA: TGTGCCAGCAGCTGGGGGGTGGGAAGGTTGTCAGATACGCAGTATTTT
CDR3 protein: CASSWGVGRLSDTQYF

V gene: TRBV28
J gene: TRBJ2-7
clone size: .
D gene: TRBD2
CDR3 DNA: TGTGCCAGCAATAGCGGGAGAGGGCCCTACGAGCAGTACTTC
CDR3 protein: CASNSGRGPYEQYF

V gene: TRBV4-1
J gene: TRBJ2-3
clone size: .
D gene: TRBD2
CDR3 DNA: TGCGCCAGCAGCCAAGAAAGGGCAGCGGGGGTAAGCACAGATACGCAGTATTTT
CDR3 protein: CASSQERAAGVSTDTQYF

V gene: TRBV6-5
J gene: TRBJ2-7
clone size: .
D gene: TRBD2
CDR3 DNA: TGTGCCAGCAGTTACGAGGGACTAGCGGGTCCCTACGAGCAGTACTTC
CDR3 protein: CASSYEGLAGPYEQYF

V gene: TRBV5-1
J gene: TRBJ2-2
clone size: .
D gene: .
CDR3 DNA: TGCGCCAGCAGCCTACTAGTGGCCGGGGAGCTGTTTTTT
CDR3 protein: CASSLLVAGELFF

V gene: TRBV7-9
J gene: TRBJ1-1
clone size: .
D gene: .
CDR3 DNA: TGTGCCAGCAGCTTAAGGGGGTTGAGCCCGACTTTT
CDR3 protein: CASSLRGLSPTF

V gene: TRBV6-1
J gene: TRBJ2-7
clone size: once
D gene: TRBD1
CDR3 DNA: TGTGCCAGCAGGGCGACAGGGACGCGCTACGAGCAGTACTTC
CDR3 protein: CASRATGTRYEQYF

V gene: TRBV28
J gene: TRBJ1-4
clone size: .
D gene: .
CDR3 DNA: TGTGCCAGCACCCTAGGCGGAATTAATGAAAAACTGTTTTTT
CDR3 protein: CASTLGGINEKLFF

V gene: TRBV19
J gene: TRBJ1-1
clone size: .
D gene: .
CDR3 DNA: TGTGCCAGTAGTATACAGGGAGGGAACACTGAAGCTTTCTTT
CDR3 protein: CASSIQGGNTEAFF

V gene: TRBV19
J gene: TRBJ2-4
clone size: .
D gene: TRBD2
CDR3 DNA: TGTGCCAGTAGCCCGGGACTAGCGGGAAAAAACATTCAGTACTTC
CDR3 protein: CASSPGLAGKNIQYF

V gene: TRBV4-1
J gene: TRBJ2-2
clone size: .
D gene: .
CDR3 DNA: TGCGCCAGCAGCCAACCCTCGGGACGGATGGACACCGGGGAGCTGTTTTTT
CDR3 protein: CASSQPSGRMDTGELFF

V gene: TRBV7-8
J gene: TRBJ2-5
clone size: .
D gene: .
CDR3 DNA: TGTGCCAGCAGCTTAACAGAGACCCAGTACTTC
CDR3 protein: CASSLTETQYF

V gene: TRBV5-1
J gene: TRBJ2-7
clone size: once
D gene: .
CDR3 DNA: TGCGCCAGCAGCTTCGGCGGGAACTACGAGCAGTACTTC
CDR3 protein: CASSFGGNYEQYF